These 7 T cell receptor beta chains originate from one sample sequenced in a study of blood T cell repertoires in COVID-19. TCRdb keeps only in-frame clones here, not all; method: immunoSEQ multiplex PCR. The sample gives 250,000 or so clones, about 91% of which show up once; about 5.9% is in the top ten. Sequencing input: peripheral blood. The receptor set was obtained from a woman aged 25-40 years with COVID-19, enrolled during active disease.

V gene TRBV7-2 combines with J gene TRBJ1-1; D is undetermined. Trimming removed 3 bases at V and 1 base at J, with 9 bases between. CDR1 and CDR2 (germline): SGHTA, FQGNSA. The CDR3 covers 14 residues. As DNA, the CDR3 is TGTGCCAGCAGCTTTAATCCCAGGAACACTGAAGCTTTCTTT. Protein product: CASSFNPRNTEAFF.

The CDR3: CASSSLAGQALREKLFF. In nucleotides, the CDR3 is TGTGCCAGCAGCTCCTTGGCGGGACAGGCCCTGAGGGAAAAACTGTTTTTT. This sequence joins TRBV5-6 and TRBJ1-4; 8 positions agree with TRBD1. Trimming removed 3 bases from V and 8 bases from J; junction bases left unmatched: 15. Germline values: CDR1 SGHDT, CDR2 YYEEEE. The CDR3 spans 17 residues.

The J gene is TRBJ1-2, the V gene TRBV6-2 or TRBV6-3; no firm D call. Germline CDR1 MNHEY, CDR2 SVGEGT. The CDR3 has 12 residues. Deletions cut 4 bases from V and 8 bases from J, with 11 bases between. The CDR3 coding sequence is TGTGCCAGCAGTTTCGGGGATCGGGGCTACACCTTC. This translates into CASSFGDRGYTF.

The V and J genes are TRBV19 and TRBJ1-2, with 7 positions matching TRBD1. The CDR3 is 13 residues long. The germline CDR1 and CDR2 sequences are LNHDA and SQIVND (reference sequence). V gave up 6 bases and J gave up 3 bases; unmatched junction bases: 4. The CDR3 sequence is CASSGQGDYGYTF. CDR3 DNA: TGTGCCAGTAGCGGTCAGGGGGACTATGGCTACACCTTC.

The rearrangement joins TRBV28 to TRBJ2-1; 11 bases fit TRBD2. V dropped 6 bases and J dropped 3; count of bases not matched to a gene: 4. Germline CDR1 and CDR2: MDHEN and SYDVKM. The CDR3 is 15 residues long. The CDR3 region is CASSKLAGDYNEQFF. CDR3 in DNA: TGTGCCAGCAGCAAACTAGCGGGGGACTACAATGAGCAGTTCTTC.

The chain recombines TRBV4-3 with TRBJ2-1; no clear D. The CDR3 sequence is 15 residues long. Trimming took 0 bases from V and 0 from J, leaving 6 bases between them. Germline CDR1 and CDR2: LGHNA and YSLEER. For the CDR3, the DNA is TGCGCCAGCAGCCAAGATCCCAGCTCCTACAATGAGCAGTTCTTC. Translating gives CASSQDPSSYNEQFF.

In DNA form, the CDR3 reads TGCAGTGCTAGCGGGCAAGAGACCCAGTACTTC. Its translation: CSASGQETQYF. The gene calls are TRBV20-1 and TRBJ2-5, with D hard to call. The germline V and J ends were trimmed by 3 bases and 2 bases, with 4 bases remaining between them. The CDR3 covers 11 residues. CDR1 is DFQATT and CDR2 is SNEGSKA in the germline V gene (reference sequence).